This T cell receptor (beta chain) was sequenced during a study of T-cell reconstitution after alpha-beta-depleted transplantation in children (TCRdb year 2016). Broadly, across the study: T-cell immune reconstitution after TCRalphabeta/CD19-depleted allogeneic hematopoietic cell transplantation in children was quantitatively tracked in the study by means of TCR repertoire profiling. General study outcomes and caveats: The frequencies of hyperexpanded clones fell over the following months, and after one year, T-cell counts and TCRbeta diversity were mostly attributed to newly produced T cells. Apparently early alphabetaT-cell count recovery about two months after transplant reportedly relied on only several hundred rapidly expanded clones derived from non-depleted graft cells. In some patients, high TCRbeta diversity at day 60 was attributed to recipient T cells and intrathymic progenitors that had survived conditioning.

Library method: PCR. TCRdb shows the sequencer as Illumina HiSeq 2500. To normalize quantification of the TCRbeta repertoire, the TCR libraries were built with molecular barcoding that relied on unique molecular identifiers. TCRdb's own reprocessing of the public reads used fastp at Q25 and MiXCR and kept productive beta chains. All rows with the same CDR3 protein become a single entry with the most common DNA and genes. For this sample the table gives fewer than 550,000 distinct CDR3 sequences, of which over 9.5% were detected only once. Roughly 15% of the sample goes to the ten largest clones. The sample's treatment or condition label is to be understood as: allogeneic hematopoietic cell transplantation with graft depleted of TCRalphabeta T cells and CD19 B cells. Transplant recipients were children who received TCRalphabeta/CD19-depleted allogeneic hematopoietic cell grafts. Looking up the germline V gene (reference sequence) yields CDR1 SEHNR and CDR2 FQNEAQ. CDR3 length: 14 amino acids, cysteine to phenylalanine. This entry keeps only the CDR3 DNA: 42 bases, framed from base 1. V loses 5 bases of germline sequence and J loses 8 bases, and the interval between the two ends is 16 bases.

This clonotype was recorded a few times. Its antigen specificity is not known. No clone much larger than this one lies a single base away; base qualities are absent. This receptor was identified in a female patient aged 2 to 10 who had a stem cell transplant for aplastic anemia, so the T cells may come from the graft donor. Sequencing used PBMCs, mostly from graft donor cells, obtained 180 days after TCRalphabeta/CD19-depleted stem cell transplant. The V and J segments used are TRBV7-9 and TRBJ2-1; the D gene is perhaps TRBD1, on 6 matching bases. The nucleotide sequence is given as TGTGCCAGCAGCCAACTTACAGGGAACGATGAGCAGTTCTTC. It codes for CASSQLTGNDEQFF. With all but the CDR3 taken from the reference TRBV7-9 and TRBJ2-1 genes, the full variable domain is: DTGVSQNPRHKITKRGQNVTFRCDPISEHNRLYWYRQTLGQGPEFLTYFQNEAQLEKSRLLSDRFSAERPKGSFSTLEIQRTEQGDSAMYLCASSQLTGNDEQFFGPGTRLTVL.